This passage covers 5 T cell receptor beta chains from one sample sequenced in a study of shared clonotypes between healthy human individuals. Naive CD8 cells comprised CD45RO-negative, CCR7-positively selected cells, excluding terminally differentiated effector memory CD45RA+ cells. Assay used: immunoSEQ multiplex PCR; TCRdb lists only in-frame clones, some missing. The sample lists 700,000 to 950,000 clones, about 96% occurring once. The sequencing input was naive CD8+ T cells sorted from blood. These receptors originate from a man aged 30 to 39 in good health.

The chain has TRBV29-1 and TRBJ2-2; 7 nucleotides align to TRBD1. The germline V gene encodes CDR1 SQVTM and CDR2 ANQGSEA. Unmatched junction bases numbered 10, after V lost 7 bases and J lost 5 bases. The CDR3 is 14 amino acids. Here the CDR3 reads CSGGATGMTGELFF. The CDR3 DNA follows: TGCAGCGGCGGTGCGACAGGGATGACCGGGGAGCTGTTTTTT.

V is TRBV14 and J is TRBJ2-7; D possibly matches TRBD1 or TRBD2 (5 bases each). Germline-derived CDR1 and CDR2 are SGHDN and FVKESK. V lost 1 base, J lost 3 bases, and 7 bases lay in between. The CDR3 runs to 13 residues. The chain's CDR3 is CASSQGGGYEQYF. DNA of the CDR3: TGTGCCAGCAGCCAAGGTGGGGGCTACGAGCAGTACTTC.

The V and J genes are TRBV7-3 and TRBJ1-2; TRBD1 is a possible D gene (5 bases). CDR3 length: 15 amino acids. Germline V gene sequence: CDR1 SGHTA, CDR2 FQGTGA. V lost 1 base and J lost 4, with 13 bases in between. The CDR3 nucleotides read TGTGCCAGCAGCTTAAAAGGCACAGGCCTCTATGGCTACACCTTC. This gives the protein CASSLKGTGLYGYTF.

DNA for the CDR3: TGTGCCAGCAGCGCCGGTACCTCTTTATACGAGCAGTACTTC. As protein: CASSAGTSLYEQYF. The chain combines TRBV7-9 with TRBJ2-7; no clear D gene. V was clipped by 5 bases and J by 4 bases, with 15 bases between them. The CDR3 runs 14 residues. Germline CDR1 and CDR2: SEHNR and FQNEAQ (reference sequence). The variable domain in full, completed from reference TRBV7-9 and TRBJ2-7, reads DTGVSQNPRHKITKRGQNVTFRCDPISEHNRLYWYRQTLGQGPEFLTYFQNEAQLEKSRLLSDRFSAERPKGSFSTLEIQRTEQGDSAMYLCASSAGTSLYEQYFGPGTRLTVT.

The CDR3 bases are TGTGCCAGCAGCGGGCTTAGCGGGAGGTGGTTAGAGACCCAGTACTTC. Translation: CASSGLSGRWLETQYF. This rearrangement joins TRBV7-9 to TRBJ2-5, with TRBD2 matching over 10 bases. The ends lost 5 bases at V and 4 bases at J; junction bases unmatched: 10. CDR3 length: 16 residues. CDR1 and CDR2 (germline): SEHNR, FQNEAQ (reference sequence).